The next 12 T cell receptor beta chains were all read from a single sample in a study of CD8+CD57+ T cells in acquired aplastic anemia. Genomic DNA provided the template from which TCR beta VDJ and CDR3 profiles were obtained. TCRdb re-called the reads through MiXCR, storing one row per CDR3 protein. This table holds 250,000 to 350,000 distinct CDR3 sequences, approximately 60% found once. An expansion of CD8+CD57+ cells by flow cytometry had been shown in patients chosen for sequencing. Material for sequencing was sorted CD4+, CD8+, or CD8+CD57+ T cells (not recorded which) from PBMCs. Receptor source: a human donor with aplastic anemia.

CDR3 residues: CASTWGTALNEKLFF. The CDR3 nucleotides read TGTGCCAGCACGTGGGGGACGGCGCTTAATGAAAAACTGTTTTTT. This chain links TRBV2 with TRBJ1-4; TRBD1 might be the D (5 bases). The V gene lost 7 bases and the J gene lost 4 bases, with 16 bases spanning the gap. The CDR3 contains 15 residues. Germline CDR1 and CDR2: SNHLY and FYNNEI.

As concerns this clonotype: A read error may produce the germline difference seen at one junction end. The chain couples TRBV5-1 to TRBJ2-7; the D is unclear. Germline-derived CDR1 and CDR2 are SGHRS and YFSETQ. The length of the CDR3 is 14 residues. As DNA, the CDR3 is TGTGCCAGCAGCGTAGCTGGCGTTTCCTACGAGCAGTACTTC. It codes for CASSVAGVSYEQYF.

Of note for this clonotype: Possible read error: a much larger clone is one base away. This chain uses TRBV28 with TRBJ1-2, with 8 bases fitting TRBD1. V trimming: 8 bases; J trimming: 8 bases; junction bases outside the gene matches: 13. The CDR3 covers 14 residues. Germline V lookup: CDR1 MDHEN, CDR2 SYDVKM. CDR3 residues: CASGLVDRASGYTF. In DNA form, the CDR3 reads TGTGCCAGCGGCCTTGTGGACAGGGCCTCGGGCTACACCTTC.

The chain carries TRBV10-3 and TRBJ1-5; no firm D call. From germline, CDR1 is ENHRY and CDR2 SYGVKD. The CDR3 length is 13 residues. V was pared by 3 bases and J by 6 bases, with 9 bases between. CDR3 DNA: TGTGCCATCAGTGATGGGATAGGTCAGCCCCAGCATTTT. Protein sequence: CAISDGIGQPQHF.

The DNA of the CDR3 is TGTGCCAGCAGCCCACTAGCGGAGACCCAGTACTTC. Protein product: CASSPLAETQYF. This chain joins TRBV14 and TRBJ2-5; 7 bases agree with TRBD2. The trim removed 4 bases at V and 5 bases at J, leaving 1 base unmatched. The V gene's germline CDR1 is SGHDN and CDR2 FVKESK. The CDR3 extends over 12 amino acids. The full variable domain, completed using reference TRBV14 and TRBJ2-5, is EAGVTQFPSHSVIEKGQTVTLRCDPISGHDNLYWYRRVMGKEIKFLLHFVKESKQDESGMPNNRFLAERTGGTYSTLKVQPAELEDSGVYFCASSPLAETQYFGPGTRLLVL.

The chain links TRBV29-1 to TRBJ1-3; D is unresolved. CDR3 length: 13 residues. The V gene lost 5 bases and the J gene lost 4 bases, with 12 bases spanning the gap. CDR1 is SQVTM, CDR2 ANQGSEA, per germline. CDR3 bases: TGCAGCGTTCGGGTCAGCTCGGGAAACACCATATATTTT. Translating it yields CSVRVSSGNTIYF. The whole variable domain, filled in from reference TRBV29-1 and TRBJ1-3, reads SAVISQKPSRDICQRGTSLTIQCQVDSQVTMMFWYRQQPGQSLTLIATANQGSEATYESGFVIDKFPISRPNLTFSTLTVSNMSPEDSSIYLCSVRVSSGNTIYFGEGSWLTVV.

This clonotype has ten or more counts. The rearrangement links TRBV6-1 to TRBJ2-7; TRBD1 might be the D (5 bases). Germline V gene lookup returns CDR1 MNHNS and CDR2 SASEGT. The CDR3 loop spans 11 amino acids. The ends were cut back, 1 base at V and 11 bases at J, with 9 bases in the middle. The CDR3 nucleotides read TGTGCCAGCAGTGAAGGGACAAGGAAGTACTTC. Residues: CASSEGTRKYF.

This chain uses TRBV28 with TRBJ2-3, with 9 bases identical to TRBD2. The ends lost 5 bases at V and 2 bases at J; junction bases unmatched: 11. The CDR3 has 17 amino acids. CDR1 and CDR2 (germline): MDHEN, SYDVKM. The CDR3 is CASSAQREARTTDTQYF. The CDR3 region has the DNA TGTGCCAGCAGTGCCCAGCGGGAGGCGCGGACCACAGATACGCAGTATTTT.

Turning to this clonotype: The junction and the germline gene differ at one end; a read error may be behind it. The CDR3 DNA sequence: TGTGCCACCAGTGATGCAGGGGGAATCAATTCACCCCTCCACTTT. Translated, it gives CATSDAGGINSPLHF. This sequence joins TRBV10-3 and TRBJ1-6, with 7 bases identical to TRBD1. This CDR3 is 15 amino acids long. Germline CDR1 and CDR2: ENHRY and SYGVKD.

This chain uses TRBV12-3 or TRBV12-4 with TRBJ1-6; 8 bases are shared with TRBD1. This CDR3 comprises 14 residues. V was clipped by 1 base and J by 8 bases; unmatched bases: 1. CDR3 amino acids: CASSLGTGYSPLHF. As DNA, the CDR3 is TGTGCCAGCAGTTTAGGGACAGGGTATTCACCCCTCCACTTT.

The rearrangement links TRBV2 to TRBJ2-5; 7 bases align to TRBD1. Germline values: CDR1 SNHLY, CDR2 FYNNEI. V was pared by 1 base and J by 4 bases, with 3 bases of the junction left unmatched. The CDR3 covers 14 residues. In nucleotides, the CDR3 is TGTGCCAGCAGTGAAGGGCCAGGGGGAGAGACCCAGTACTTC. It specifies CASSEGPGGETQYF.

The genes are TRBV5-1 and TRBJ1-3; D is undetermined. The V gene's germline CDR1 is SGHRS and CDR2 YFSETQ. Trimming stripped 4 bases from V and 4 bases from J, with 9 bases between. This CDR3 contains 13 residues. DNA for the CDR3: TGCGCCAGCAGCATACTTCAGGGAAACACCATATATTTT. It codes for CASSILQGNTIYF.